The 2 T cell receptor beta chains below all came from one sample that was sequenced in a study of blood T cells in healthy people across ages. Primers used in a second PCR of roughly 7 to 11 cycles were a sample-barcoded 5' primer and a J-beta primer mix. TCRdb fed the 5' RACE reads into MiXCR, producing one record per CDR3 protein. The table lists 1.5 million to 2 million distinct CDR3 sequences, 40% to 55% of them singletons, with roughly 2% in the top ten. Sequenced material: blood. The receptors were gathered from a woman in her thirties or forties in good health.

V is TRBV27 and J is TRBJ2-4; D remains ambiguous. Near its end, the DNA agrees better with TRBJ2-7, so the J call may be wrong. There are 14 residues in the CDR3. The germline gives CDR1 MNHEY, CDR2 SMNVEV (reference sequence). CDR3 DNA: TGTGCCAGCAGTCTGTCCGGTTTTGGCTACGAGCAGTACTTC. Encoded protein: CASSLSGFGYEQYF.

The V and J genes are TRBV20-1 and TRBJ2-6; unclear D gene. Per the germline V gene, CDR1 is DFQATT and CDR2 is SNEGSKA (reference sequence). The germline V and J ends were trimmed by 0 bases and 2 bases, with 5 bases remaining between them. CDR3 length equals 14 residues. The chain's CDR3 is CSARERTGANVLTF. In DNA form, the CDR3 reads TGCAGTGCTAGAGAGAGGACTGGGGCCAACGTCCTGACTTTC.